This entry is about one TCR beta chain. The antigen is unknown. Germline V gives CDR1 SGHTA, CDR2 FQGNSA. This CDR3 spans 15 amino acids. TCRdb re-analyzed the 5' RACE reads; it lists each CDR3 protein once, without DNA. Recorded for this sample: some 450,000 distinct CDR3 sequences. This entry is derived from a study of T cells expressing NK-cell markers. Overall study results and limits: It remained uncertain whether the expanded NKG2C+ T cell clones were specific for HCMV antigens. Four donors likewise had their CD3+CD56-NKG2C+ fraction led by these clonotypes.

The sample consisted of blood T cells: a sorted CD56 or NKG2C T cell subset, CD4+ or CD8+ T cells, or bulk PBMC T cells (not recorded which). The chain uses TRBV7-2 and TRBJ2-1; the TCRdb D gene call, TRBD1, has no DNA to confirm it. The TCR sequence derives from a woman aged 18 to 75 in good health. The CDR3 spells CASSLGRQGPNEQFF.